The rows below give T cell receptor beta chains drawn from one sample of a study of cytotoxic CD8 clonotypes in ibrutinib-treated CLL. Some clones are missing from TCRdb's copy, which holds only in-frame ones; the method was immunoSEQ multiplex PCR. This sample has 25,000 to 35,000 clones, with 65% to 90% found just once. Here the sequenced sample was PBMCs, taken after 24 months of ibrutinib treatment. These receptors originate from a human donor with chronic lymphocytic leukemia. Each CDR3 is given with its conserved first and last residue. D genes are given only for firm matches. Expanded clones are given a class, and other clones once, few, many or no size at all.

TRBV7-3	NA	TRBJ2-7	NA	12	TGTGCCAGCAGCTTAGCTTCGGGGGAGCAGTACTTC	CASSLASGEQYF
TRBV5-4	NA	TRBJ2-2	TRBD1	16	TGTGCCAGCAGCTTGGGGACAGGGGGTGCTACCGGGGAGCTGTTTTTT	CASSLGTGGATGELFF
TRBV13	NA	TRBJ1-1	TRBD1	16	TGTGCCAGCAGCGCCGACAGGGGGTATTATTCCACTGAAGCTTTCTTT	CASSADRGYYSTEAFF
TRBV18	once	TRBJ1-5	TRBD1	15	TGTGCCAGCTCAAGGGGACAGTCACAAAATCAGCCCCAGCATTTT	CASSRGQSQNQPQHF
TRBV4-2	NA	TRBJ1-1	NA	14	TGTGCCAGCAGCCCAGCGGACGGGAACACTGAAGCTTTCTTT	CASSPADGNTEAFF
TRBV7-3	NA	TRBJ1-6	NA	12	TGTGCCAGCGGTTCAGGGGATTCACCCCTCCACTTT	CASGSGDSPLHF
TRBV5-1	NA	TRBJ1-3	NA	14	TGCGCCAGCAGCCCCCAAGGGACCGGAAACACCATATATTTT	CASSPQGTGNTIYF
TRBV7-9	NA	TRBJ1-2	NA	16	TGTGCCAGCAGCTTAGAGAACCGGGACCCCGGCCGTGGCTACACCTTC	CASSLENRDPGRGYTF
TRBV5-4	NA	TRBJ2-3	TRBD2	18	TGTGCCAGCAGCTTCAACGGACTAGCGGGGGCCCTTACAGATACGCAGTATTTT	CASSFNGLAGALTDTQYF
TRBV13	NA	TRBJ2-7	NA	15	TGTGCCAGCAGCCCCTACGGCGGGACCTCCTACGAGCAGTACTTC	CASSPYGGTSYEQYF
TRBV4-2	NA	TRBJ2-5	NA	14	TGTGCCAGCAGCCAAGACTTGGGGAGGGAGACCCAGTACTTC	CASSQDLGRETQYF
TRBV7-9	once	TRBJ1-4	NA	14	TGTGCCAGCAGCCCCGACAGTCAAATTGAAAAACTGTTTTTT	CASSPDSQIEKLFF
TRBV6-6	NA	TRBJ2-7	TRBD1	15	TGTGCCAGCAGTCGAGTCGGACAGGGGACTAACGAGCAGTACTTC	CASSRVGQGTNEQYF
TRBV11-3	NA	TRBJ2-5	TRBD2	15	TGTGCCAGCAGCTTAGAGGCTAGCGGGGGAGAGACCCAGTACTTC	CASSLEASGGETQYF
TRBV5-6	NA	TRBJ1-5	NA	13	TGTGCCAGCAGCCCCGCCCCTTATCAGCCCCAGCATTTT	CASSPAPYQPQHF
TRBV2	NA	TRBJ2-1	NA	15	TGTGCCAGCAGCGGATTCCAACTCTCCTACAATGAGCAGTTCTTC	CASSGFQLSYNEQFF
TRBV6-5	once	TRBJ1-2	TRBD1	14	TGTGCCAGCAGTTACCGACAGGGGGCAGGGGGCTACACCTTC	CASSYRQGAGGYTF
TRBV7-6	NA	TRBJ2-7	TRBD1	16	TGTGCCAGCAGTTCTCTCCCGGGACAGAGCTCCTACGAGCAGTACTTC	CASSSLPGQSSYEQYF
TRBV5-5	NA	TRBJ2-3	NA	14	TGTGCCAGCAGCTTGAGTCTTAGGGTGGATACGCAGTATTTT	CASSLSLRVDTQYF
TRBV9	NA	TRBJ2-2	NA	14	TGTGCCAGCAGCCCCCTGCCGCCCACCGGGGAGCTGTTTTTT	CASSPLPPTGELFF
TRBV5-1	NA	TRBJ2-5	TRBD1	15	TGCGCCAGCAGCTCTGACAGGGGGTACCAAGAGACCCAGTACTTC	CASSSDRGYQETQYF